The T cell receptor (beta chain) under discussion was sequenced for a study of blood T cells in healthy people across ages. Whole-study findings and limits: Diversity of TCR beta correlated strongly with naive T cell percentage. Because donor CMV status was unknown, expanded clonotype changes were possibly confounded.

Together with a sample-barcoded 5' primer, a J-beta primer mix was included in a second PCR lasting about 6 to 11 cycles. Each of the cDNA molecules was tagged by a template-switch adaptor with 12 random nucleotides. TCRdb re-derived calls from the 5' RACE reads in MiXCR, one entry per CDR3 protein. The data contain under 2 million distinct CDR3 sequences, roughly 30% of them seen just once; the ten biggest clones take up approximately 11%. V dropped 5 bases and J dropped 10 bases, with 18 bases sitting between them. The germline V gene has CDR1 SGHTA and CDR2 FQGNSA. The length of the CDR3 is 13 residues. Note on this clonotype: The antigen is undetermined.

V gene TRBV7-2 combines with J gene TRBJ2-7; D is possibly TRBD1 or TRBD2 (5 bases each). The source of this sequence is a woman aged 25 to 39 in good health. Material: blood. CDR3 sequence: CASSPTRDLVQYF. The CDR3 nucleotides are TGTGCCAGCAGCCCCACCCGGGACCTAGTCCAGTACTTC.